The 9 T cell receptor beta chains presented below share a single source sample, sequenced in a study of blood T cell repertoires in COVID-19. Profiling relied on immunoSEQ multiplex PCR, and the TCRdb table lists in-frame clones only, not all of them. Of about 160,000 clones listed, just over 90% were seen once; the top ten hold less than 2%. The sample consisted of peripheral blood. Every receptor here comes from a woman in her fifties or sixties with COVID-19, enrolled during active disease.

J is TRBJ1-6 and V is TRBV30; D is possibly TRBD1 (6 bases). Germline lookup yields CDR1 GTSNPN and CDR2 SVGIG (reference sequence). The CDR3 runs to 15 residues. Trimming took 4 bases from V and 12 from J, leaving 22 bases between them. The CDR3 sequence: CAWKGWSGGRGPLHF. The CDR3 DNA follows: TGTGCCTGGAAGGGTTGGAGCGGGGGCCGGGGACCCCTCCACTTT.

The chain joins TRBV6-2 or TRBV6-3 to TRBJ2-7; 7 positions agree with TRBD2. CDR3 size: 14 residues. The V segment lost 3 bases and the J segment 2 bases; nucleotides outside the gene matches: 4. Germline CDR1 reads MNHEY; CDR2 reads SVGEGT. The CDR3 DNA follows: TGTGCCAGCAGTTATCGGGGGGAGACCTACGAGCAGTACTTC. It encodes CASSYRGETYEQYF.

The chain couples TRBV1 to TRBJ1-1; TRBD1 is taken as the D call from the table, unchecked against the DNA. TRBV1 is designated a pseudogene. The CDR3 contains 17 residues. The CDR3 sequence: CTSSQDPRGPGDTEAFF. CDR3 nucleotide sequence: TGCACCAGCAGCCAAGACCCGAGGGGGCCCGGCGACACTGAAGCTTTCTTT.

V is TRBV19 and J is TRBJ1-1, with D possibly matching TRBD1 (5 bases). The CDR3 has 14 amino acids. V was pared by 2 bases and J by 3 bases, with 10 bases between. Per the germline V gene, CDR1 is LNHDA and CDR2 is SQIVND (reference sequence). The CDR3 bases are TGTGCCAGTAGTATAAGGGGAACTTACACTGAAGCTTTCTTT. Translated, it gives CASSIRGTYTEAFF.

The CDR3 is CASSPSTQNTEAFF. DNA for the CDR3: TGTGCCAGCTCCCCGTCGACACAGAACACTGAAGCTTTCTTT. This rearrangement joins TRBV18 to TRBJ1-1; D gene unclear. The CDR3 is 14 amino acids. Germline V gene lookup returns CDR1 KGHSH and CDR2 LQKENI. Trimming removed 6 bases at V and 1 base at J, with 12 bases between. Looking up the rest from reference TRBV18 and TRBJ1-1 gives the full variable domain: NAGVMQNPRHLVRRRGQEARLRCSPMKGHSHVYWYRQLPEEGLKFMVYLQKENIIDESGMPKERFSAEFPKEGPSILRIQQVVRGDSAAYFCASSPSTQNTEAFFGQGTRLTVV.

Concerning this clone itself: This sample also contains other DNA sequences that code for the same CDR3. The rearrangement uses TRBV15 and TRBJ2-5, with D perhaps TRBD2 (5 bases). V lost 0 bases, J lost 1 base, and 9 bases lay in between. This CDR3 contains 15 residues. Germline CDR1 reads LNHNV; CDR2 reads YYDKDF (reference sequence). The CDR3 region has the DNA TGTGCCACCAGCAGAGATCCGGGAAGCCAAGAGACCCAGTACTTC. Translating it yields CATSRDPGSQETQYF.

The CDR3 spells CASGEPEIRYGYTF. CDR3 sequence (DNA): TGTGCCAGTGGGGAGCCGGAAATTCGCTATGGCTACACCTTC. V gene TRBV19 combines with J gene TRBJ1-2; D gene ambiguous. The germline CDR1 and CDR2 sequences are LNHDA and SQIVND (reference sequence). V gave up 8 bases and J gave up 4 bases, with 17 bases separating them. The length of the CDR3 is 14 residues. The whole variable domain, filled in from reference TRBV19 and TRBJ1-2, reads DGGITQSPKYLFRKEGQNVTLSCEQNLNHDAMYWYRQDPGQGLRLIYYSQIVNDFQKGDIAEGYSVSREKKESFPLTVTSAQKNPTAFYLCASGEPEIRYGYTFGSGTRLTVV.

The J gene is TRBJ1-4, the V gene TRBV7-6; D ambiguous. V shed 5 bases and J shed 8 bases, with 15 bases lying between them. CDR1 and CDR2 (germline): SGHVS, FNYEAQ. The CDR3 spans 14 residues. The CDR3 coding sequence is TGTGCCAGCAGCCGGAGCATCGGGTTAGAAAAACTGTTTTTT. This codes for CASSRSIGLEKLFF.

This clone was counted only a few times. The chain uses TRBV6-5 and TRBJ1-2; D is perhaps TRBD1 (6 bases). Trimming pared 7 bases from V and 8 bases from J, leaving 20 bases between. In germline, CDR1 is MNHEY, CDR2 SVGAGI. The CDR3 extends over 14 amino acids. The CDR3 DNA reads TGTGCCAGCACCCCTAGAGCGGGGGCGCGCGGCTACACCTTC. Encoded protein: CASTPRAGARGYTF.